Given below is one T cell receptor beta chain in context. TCR beta was sequenced from blood CD8+ and CD4+ T cells. The data originate from a study of CD8 T cells in Susac syndrome. For the study at large: Of the sequenced Susac syndrome patients, six had active disease and 8 or 9 were in remission.

Random hexamers were used to reverse transcribe 0.5 to 1 ug of RNA. It was immunoSEQ multiplex PCR that amplified TCR beta CDR3 across 54 Vbeta and 13 Jbeta. Via MiXCR, TCRdb re-called the immunoSEQ multiplex PCR reads, giving one row per CDR3 protein. The sample shows approximately 260,000 distinct CDR3 sequences, almost 97% of them seen only once. The sample comprised CD4+ T cells from PBMCs. The receptor comes from a human donor with Susac syndrome.

CDR3 sequence: CASSPPGSFASKQYF. As DNA, the CDR3 is TGTGCCAGCAGTCCTCCGGGGTCCTTCGCCTCCAAGCAGTACTTC. V gene TRBV11-2 combines with J gene TRBJ2-7; weak D call: TRBD2 (5 bases). The CDR3 totals 15 residues. Trimming shortened V by 6 bases and J by 8 bases, and 23 bases separated the two germline ends. The germline V gene encodes CDR1 SGHAT and CDR2 FQNNGV.